The clone carrying this TCR beta chain was seen at least ten times. Its cognate antigen is unknown. Unmatched junction bases numbered 6, after V lost 2 bases and J lost 1 base. Germline-derived CDR1 and CDR2 are SGHTA and FQGNSA. The CDR3 is 17 amino acids. With a J-beta primer mix and a sample-barcoded 5' primer, a second PCR ran about 7 to 11 cycles. TCRdb re-analysed the 5' RACE reads in MiXCR, keeping a single row per CDR3 protein. The data contain about 780,000 distinct CDR3 sequences, about 42% of them singletons. The sample originates from a study of blood T cells in healthy people across ages. Study observations and caveats: Naive T cell percentage strongly correlated with TCR beta diversity. Both higher diversity and more naive CD4+ cells marked long-lived donors when set against aged donors.

RNA extraction gave at least 5.5 micrograms of total RNA per sample. The sample was blood. The TCR originated in a man older than 75 in good health. The rearrangement links TRBV7-2 to TRBJ2-1, with 9 nucleotides matching TRBD2. CDR3 coding DNA: TGTGCCAGCAGCTTACAAGGCGGGAGGGGGTCCTACAATGAGCAGTTCTTC. Translating gives CASSLQGGRGSYNEQFF. Complete variable domain (other parts from reference TRBV7-2 and TRBJ2-1): GAGVSQSPSNKVTEKGKDVELRCDPISGHTALYWYRQSLGQGLEFLIYFQGNSAPDKSGLPSDRFSAERTGGSVSTLTIQRTQQEDSAVYLCASSLQGGRGSYNEQFFGPGTRLTVL.